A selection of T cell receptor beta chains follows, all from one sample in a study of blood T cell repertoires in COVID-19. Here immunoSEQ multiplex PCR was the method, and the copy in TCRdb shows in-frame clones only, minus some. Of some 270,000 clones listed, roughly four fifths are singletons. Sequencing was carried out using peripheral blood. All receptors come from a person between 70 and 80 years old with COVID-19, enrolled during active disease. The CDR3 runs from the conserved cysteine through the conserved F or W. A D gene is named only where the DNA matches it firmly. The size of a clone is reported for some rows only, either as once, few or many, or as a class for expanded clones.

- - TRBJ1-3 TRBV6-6 CASHGVIRGFPNTIYF
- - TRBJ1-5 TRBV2 CASSGQSNQPQHF
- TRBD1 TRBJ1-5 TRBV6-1 CASSEDRGQIPTQPQHF
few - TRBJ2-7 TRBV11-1 CASSQSGLVEQYF
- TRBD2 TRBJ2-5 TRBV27 CASSPSGGLKTLRETQYF
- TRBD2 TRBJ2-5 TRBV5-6 CASSLGPSGDQYQETQYF
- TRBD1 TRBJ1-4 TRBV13 CASSLERQGAREKLFF
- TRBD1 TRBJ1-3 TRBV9 CASSVGQGSSSPIYF
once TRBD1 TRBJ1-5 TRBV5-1 CASSLAVQGVRLGRSNQPQHF
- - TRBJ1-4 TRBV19 CASSPWEVNEKLFF
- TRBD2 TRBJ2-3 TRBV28 CASSLLRLAGTDTQYF
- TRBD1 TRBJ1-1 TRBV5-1 CASSLETGGLDTEAFF
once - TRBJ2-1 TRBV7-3 CAGSSRDSSSYNEQFF
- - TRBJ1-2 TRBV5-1 CASSGRTSNYGYTF
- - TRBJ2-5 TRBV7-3 CASSLDGGPETQYF
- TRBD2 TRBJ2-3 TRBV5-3 CARSEGGSWWGLSTDTQYF
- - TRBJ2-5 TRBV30 CAHDTRARGETQYF
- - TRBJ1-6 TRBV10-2 CASSEQGFSSPLHF
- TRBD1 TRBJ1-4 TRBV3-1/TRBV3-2 CASSLPGQSEKLFF
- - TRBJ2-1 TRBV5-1 CASSLARSYNEQFF
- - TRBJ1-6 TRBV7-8 CASSPTGNYNSPLHF
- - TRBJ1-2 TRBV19 CASSIESHGYGYTF
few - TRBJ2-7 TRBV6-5 CASSPGFLEQYF
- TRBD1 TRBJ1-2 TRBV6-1 CASSEMGQAGYTF
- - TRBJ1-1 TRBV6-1 CASSEAAGGNTEAFF
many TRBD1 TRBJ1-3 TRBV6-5 CASSLDRGAGNTIYF
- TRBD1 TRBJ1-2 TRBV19 CASSISSQGARFGYTF
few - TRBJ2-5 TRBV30 CAWSSREGPTSQETQYF
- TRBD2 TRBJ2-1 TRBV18 CASSEPAGGPRNEQFF
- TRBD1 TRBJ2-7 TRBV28 CASSLSGSGQGFYEQYF
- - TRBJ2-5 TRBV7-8 CASSLPTGSPSETQYF
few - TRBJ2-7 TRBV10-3 CAIRGVQPYEQYF
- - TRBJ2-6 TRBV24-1 CATSDLRGSGANVLTF
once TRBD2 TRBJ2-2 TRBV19 CAATSGARNGELFF
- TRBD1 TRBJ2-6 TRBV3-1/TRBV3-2 CASSPYRGRLSGANVLTF
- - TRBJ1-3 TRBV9 CASSVRGRGDTIYF
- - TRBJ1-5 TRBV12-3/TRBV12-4 CASSFLRDQPQHF
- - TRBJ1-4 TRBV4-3 CASSQDMIGAWRGEKLFF
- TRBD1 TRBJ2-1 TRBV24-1 CATSEGGVYNEQFF
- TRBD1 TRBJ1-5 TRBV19 CASSISSDRVGQPQHF
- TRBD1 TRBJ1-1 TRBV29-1 CSVETGGNTEAFF
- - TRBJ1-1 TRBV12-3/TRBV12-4 CASSPGWTEAFF
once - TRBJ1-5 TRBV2 CASSEAGHSQPQHF
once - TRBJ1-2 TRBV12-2 CASRLFRGFNYGYTF
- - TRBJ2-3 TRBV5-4 CASSLGATDTQYF
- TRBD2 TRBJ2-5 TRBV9 CASSVLGGGGETQYF
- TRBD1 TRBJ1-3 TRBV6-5 CATSPGQVPTIYF
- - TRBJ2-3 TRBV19 CASSPNSDTQYF
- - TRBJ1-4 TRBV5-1 CASSAGLTNEKLFF
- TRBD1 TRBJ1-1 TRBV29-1 CSVPNPGGEAFF
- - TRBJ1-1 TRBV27 CASSFIGVKTEAFF
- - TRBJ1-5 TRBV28 CASTGRFQPQHF
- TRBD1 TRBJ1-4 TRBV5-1 CASSPGTGEATNEKLFF
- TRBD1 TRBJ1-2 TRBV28 CASSNPGGAYGYTF
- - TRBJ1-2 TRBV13 CASSDSTGYLYGYTF
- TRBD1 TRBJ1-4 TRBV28 CASSWDRSEKLFF
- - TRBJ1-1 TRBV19 CASSLSTANTEAFF
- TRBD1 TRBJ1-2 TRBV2 CASSERDRIYGYTF
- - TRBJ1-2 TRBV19 CASSADSPLASYGYTF